Below are 22 T cell receptor beta chains sequenced from a single sample in a study of T cells in Graves' hyperthyroidism and ophthalmopathy (dated 2019 in TCRdb). Receptor libraries were prepared by multiplex PCR. The instrument was an Illumina HiSeq 2000. The TCR beta CDR3 regions were amplified from the RNA transcripts. For the first round of RT-PCR on the TCR CDR3, the HTBI primer set was used together with the Qiagen OneStep RT-PCR kit. TCRdb handled the public reads itself, with Q25 trimming in fastp and clone calling in MiXCR, and kept productive beta chains. Merged by CDR3 protein, the rows form single entries marked with the most common genes and DNA. Here the sample has approximately 360,000 distinct CDR3 sequences; 15% to 18% occur a single time. Of the sample, 25% to 35% is held by the ten largest clones. Sequencing was performed on blood. These receptors were obtained from a woman aged 18-29 years with Graves' hyperthyroidism that later progressed to Graves' ophthalmopathy.

This clonotype was seen ten or more times. The CDR3 coding sequence is TGTGCCTGGACAGGGGGATTCACCGGGGAGCTGTTTTTT. This translates into CAWTGGFTGELFF. This chain connects TRBV30 to TRBJ2-2; 7 nucleotides align to TRBD1. The V and J ends lost 4 bases and 4 bases, in that order; junction bases with no gene match: 3. Germline V gene lookup returns CDR1 GTSNPN and CDR2 SVGIG (reference sequence). This CDR3 has 13 residues.

There are a few counts of this clonotype. The rearrangement uses TRBV5-1 and TRBJ1-1, with 7 bases matching TRBD1. This CDR3 comprises 17 residues. J lost 0 bases, V lost 2 bases, and 10 bases had no gene match. Germline V CDR1 and CDR2: SGHRS, YFSETQ. In nucleotides, the CDR3 is TGCGCCAGCAGCTTCGGTAGAGGGGGCGGCCTGAACACTGAAGCTTTCTTT. Translating gives CASSFGRGGGLNTEAFF.

V usage is TRBV19 and J usage is TRBJ2-6; 7 nucleotides line up with TRBD1. The CDR3 contains 18 residues. Germline lookup yields CDR1 LNHDA and CDR2 SQIVND (reference sequence). J gave up 2 bases and V 9 bases, and 16 bases lay outside the gene matches. The chain's CDR3 is CASENRDSVRPGANVLTF. DNA for the CDR3: TGTGCCAGCGAGAACCGGGACAGCGTTCGACCTGGGGCCAACGTCCTGACTTTC.

This clonotype was picked up many times. CDR3 loop: CASSPIWSAPSSYNEQFF. CDR3 nucleotides: TGTGCCAGCTCACCGATATGGAGCGCTCCGAGCTCCTACAATGAGCAGTTCTTC. The chain has TRBV18 and TRBJ2-1, with D unresolved. The CDR3 sequence is 18 residues long. The germline V gene encodes CDR1 KGHSH and CDR2 LQKENI. The V gene lost 3 bases and the J gene lost 0 bases, with 18 bases spanning the gap.

This clonotype was seen many times. The chain couples TRBV28 to TRBJ2-7; D unclear. Germline V CDR1 and CDR2: MDHEN, SYDVKM. The CDR3 consists of 15 residues. Trimming left V 6 bases short and J 1 base short, with 16 bases between. The chain's CDR3 is CASSFGPAPSYEQYF. The CDR3 coding sequence is TGTGCCAGCAGCTTCGGACCTGCCCCTTCCTACGAGCAGTACTTC.

About this clonotype itself: A read error is possible here, since a much larger clone lies one base away. This sequence joins TRBV12-3 or TRBV12-4 and TRBJ1-6, with a possible D match to TRBD1 (5 bases). The CDR3 loop spans 14 amino acids. The CDR3 here is CASRKDRPNSPPHF. Written as DNA, the CDR3 is TGTGCCAGCAGAAAAGACAGACCAAATTCACCCCCCCACTTT.

At least ten counts were recorded for this clonotype. The chain recombines TRBV5-1 with TRBJ1-1; D may be TRBD1 (5 bases). This CDR3 is 13 amino acids long. V dropped 2 bases and J dropped 8 bases, with 13 bases sitting between them. The germline CDR1 and CDR2 sequences are SGHRS and YFSETQ. CDR3 region: CASSFGLRGEAFF. The CDR3 bases are TGCGCCAGCAGCTTCGGATTAAGGGGAGAAGCTTTCTTT.

This clonotype was seen many times. The V and J genes are TRBV2 and TRBJ2-1, with 7 nucleotides matching TRBD2. This CDR3 region has 16 residues. Germline trimming cut 5 bases from V and 3 bases from J; bases unmatched to any gene: 10. The germline V gene has CDR1 SNHLY and CDR2 FYNNEI. CDR3 DNA sequence: TGTGCCAGCAGTTGGGGAGGAGCTAGCGGCTACAATGAGCAGTTCTTC. Its translation is CASSWGGASGYNEQFF.

This clonotype was recorded at least ten times. In DNA, the CDR3 is TGTGCCAGCACATTGCCCGGGACAGCCTATGGCTACACCTTC. Protein product: CASTLPGTAYGYTF. The V and J genes are TRBV12-3 or TRBV12-4 and TRBJ1-2, with TRBD1 identical over 7 bases. J was trimmed by 4 bases and V by 7 bases; bases with no gene match: 9. The CDR3 is 14 amino acids.

The table lists this clonotype with many counts. The chain carries TRBV7-2 and TRBJ2-3, with 11 bases fitting TRBD2. CDR3 size: 17 residues. Germline V gives CDR1 SGHTA, CDR2 FQGNSA. The J segment lost 0 bases and the V segment lost 5 bases, leaving 7 bases of the junction unmatched. The CDR3 nucleotides read TGTGCCAGCAGCACCGGACTAGCGGGCCCTAGCACAGATACGCAGTATTTT. Protein product: CASSTGLAGPSTDTQYF.

This clonotype was seen many times. The V call is TRBV12-3 or TRBV12-4, the J call TRBJ2-6, with TRBD2 as a possible D gene (5 bases). This CDR3 is 17 amino acids long. The V end was cut by 3 bases, the J end by 0 bases, with 12 bases between. CDR3 sequence: CASSLGSVTSGANVLTF. CDR3 coding DNA: TGTGCCAGCAGTTTGGGTAGCGTGACCTCTGGGGCCAACGTCCTGACTTTC.

CDR3 sequence: CASSYSRKLMNTEAFF. CDR3 nucleotides: TGTGCCAGCAGTTACTCCCGGAAGCTGATGAACACTGAAGCTTTCTTT. The chain recombines TRBV6-6 with TRBJ1-1; D is ambiguous. The CDR3 has 16 residues. Germline CDR1 is MNHNY and CDR2 is SVGAGI (reference sequence). V lost 0 bases and J lost 0, with 11 bases in between.

This clonotype was detected a few times. This chain joins TRBV6-6 and TRBJ2-5, with a tentative D call TRBD1 (6 bases). The CDR3 spans 14 residues. Trimming left V 2 bases short and J 1 base short, with 8 bases between. The germline gives CDR1 MNHNY, CDR2 SVGAGI (reference sequence). The CDR3 here is CASSYVDSQETQYF. The CDR3 DNA reads as TGTGCCAGCAGTTACGTGGACAGCCAAGAGACCCAGTACTTC.

This clonotype appeared many times. The CDR3 region has the DNA TGTGCCAGCAGCAAGGCCAGCATTGGCTACAATGAGCAGTTCTTC. Protein: CASSKASIGYNEQFF. The V gene is TRBV5-8, the J gene TRBJ2-1; D unresolved. V was trimmed by 4 bases and J by 3 bases, leaving 14 bases between them. The CDR3 consists of 15 residues. Germline V gene sequence: CDR1 SGHTS, CDR2 YDEGEE.

The chain has TRBV6-5 and TRBJ2-2; no clear D gene. In germline, CDR1 is MNHEY, CDR2 SVGAGI. V dropped 0 bases and J dropped 6 bases, with 5 bases sitting between them. The CDR3 spans 13 residues. This chain's CDR3 is CASSYSRAGELFF. CDR3 sequence (DNA): TGTGCCAGCAGTTACTCCCGTGCCGGGGAGCTGTTTTTT.

There are many counts of this clonotype. The gene calls are TRBV20-1 and TRBJ2-7; D perhaps matches TRBD1 (6 bases). In germline, CDR1 is DFQATT, CDR2 SNEGSKA (reference sequence). The CDR3 extends over 13 amino acids. V was clipped by 0 bases and J by 5 bases, with 11 bases between them. CDR3 bases: TGCAGTGCTAGAGATTACAGGGCTCACGAGCAGTACTTC. Protein: CSARDYRAHEQYF.

Worth noting for this clonotype: A read error may explain this, as a much larger clone is one base away. This chain joins TRBV30 and TRBJ2-5; the D is unclear. Trimming removed 1 base at V and 2 bases at J, with 2 bases between. CDR1 is GTSNPN, CDR2 SVGIG, per germline (reference sequence). The CDR3 contains 11 residues. The CDR3 DNA follows: TGTGCCTGGAGTGCACAAGAGACCCAGTACTTC. Protein product: CAWSAQETQYF. Filled out from reference TRBV30 and TRBJ2-5, the complete variable domain reads SQTIHQWPATLVQPVGSPLSLECTVEGTSNPNLYWYRQAAGRGLQLLFYSVGIGQISSEVPQNLSASRPQDRQFILSSKKLLLSDSGFYLCAWSAQETQYFGPGTRLLVL.

The J gene is TRBJ2-5, the V gene TRBV7-9; 15 positions agree with TRBD2. The germline V gene encodes CDR1 SEHNR and CDR2 FQNEAQ (reference sequence). V gave up 5 bases and J gave up 0 bases; unmatched junction bases: 10. CDR3 length equals 19 residues. CDR3 DNA sequence: TGTGCCAGCAGCCCGGGGACTAGCGGGAGGCCAAAGTACCAAGAGACCCAGTACTTC. It encodes CASSPGTSGRPKYQETQYF.

This clonotype has at least ten counts. This chain links TRBV7-6 with TRBJ2-3, with 9 bases that match TRBD1. The CDR3 is made up of 16 amino acids. V was pared by 1 base and J by 1 base, with 3 bases of the junction left unmatched. The V gene's germline CDR1 is SGHVS and CDR2 FNYEAQ. The CDR3 region is CASSLEWTGGTDTQYF. Here the CDR3 DNA reads TGTGCCAGCAGCTTAGAGTGGACAGGGGGCACAGATACGCAGTATTTT.

In this sample, this clonotype turned up many times. The chain links TRBV2 to TRBJ2-1; D not certain. The length of the CDR3 is 12 residues. V lost 5 bases and J 5 bases, leaving 7 bases between the germline ends. Germline V gene sequence: CDR1 SNHLY, CDR2 FYNNEI. Here the CDR3 reads CASSPWDNEQFF. The CDR3 nucleotides are TGTGCCAGCAGTCCTTGGGACAATGAGCAGTTCTTC.

Ten or more counts support this clonotype. The rearrangement joins TRBV27 to TRBJ2-3, with D perhaps TRBD1 or TRBD2 (6 bases each). The CDR3 spans 15 residues. The V and J ends lost 6 bases and 7 bases respectively, with 20 bases between them. Germline V gene lookup returns CDR1 MNHEY and CDR2 SMNVEV (reference sequence). Here the CDR3 reads CASSRRGGGGHTQYF. The CDR3 DNA reads as TGTGCCAGCAGCCGCCGCGGCGGAGGGGGGCATACGCAGTATTTT.

Ten or more counts support this clonotype. The rearrangement uses TRBV10-3 and TRBJ2-5; unclear D gene. The germline CDR1 and CDR2 sequences are ENHRY and SYGVKD. Between the trimmed V and J ends, which lost 0 bases and 5 bases, there was a span of 19 bases. CDR3 length equals 17 residues. The CDR3 DNA reads as TGTGCCATCAGTGAGTCGAAGGTTGCGTCCCTGCGGGAGACCCAGTACTTC. Its translation: CAISESKVASLRETQYF.